Sequencing of this T cell receptor beta chain was carried out in a study of CD8+ T cells in alopecia areata. Across the whole study: Each day, treated patients took oral tofacitinib twice, at 5 to 10 mg per dose. Once tofacitinib had been taken for 6 to 18 months, 6 months off drug followed. General study points: Relative to normal scalp, lesional scalp, especially alopecia totalis/universalis, showed higher clonality.

RNA was isolated and reverse transcribed to cDNA, the sequencing template. Repertoires were generated with immunoSEQ multiplex PCR, while TCRdb's copy carries only in-frame clones and drops some. This table holds some 210,000 clones, around three fifths found once. The CDR3 consists of 15 residues. Trimming took 4 bases from V and 5 from J, leaving 14 bases between them. Germline-derived CDR1 and CDR2 are MGHRA and YSYEKL. Peripheral blood, together with lesional scalp punch biopsies, was collected from alopecia areata patients. This clone has only a few counts. Its antigen is unidentified. The source material was CD4+ T cells sorted from blood, sampled at week 0. The sequence was obtained from a human donor with alopecia areata. The rearrangement links TRBV4-1 to TRBJ1-4, with a tentative D call TRBD1 (5 bases). The DNA of the CDR3 is TGCGCCAGCAGCCGCTCCGGGACGGTGAATGAAAAACTGTTTTTT. Translating gives CASSRSGTVNEKLFF.